What follows describes a single T cell receptor beta chain. This specimen comes from a study of TIL therapy for anti-PD-1-resistant metastatic lung cancer. Time point given: pre-treatment sample, taken before nivolumab and TIL therapy. Tumor tissue came from excised metastases, mostly pleural nodules or supraclavicular lymph nodes. Progressing patients received lymphodepletion, expanded TIL infusion and IL-2. Germline CDR1 reads MRHNA; CDR2 reads SNTAGT. CDR3 length: 14 amino acids. V dropped 4 bases and J dropped 3 bases, with 9 bases sitting between them. The immunoSEQ assay was v3. TCRdb keeps only in-frame clones here, not all; method: immunoSEQ multiplex PCR. Seen here are approximately 23,000 clones, roughly two thirds observed once, and the top ten hold 15% to 20%.

The TCR originated in a woman between 25 and 80 years old with non-small cell lung cancer. Sample: tumor tissue, taken at baseline. The chain combines TRBV6-4 with TRBJ2-2; TRBD2 might be the D (6 bases). CDR3 amino acids: CASSVEGHTGELFF. The CDR3 DNA follows: TGTGCCAGCAGTGTGGAGGGGCACACCGGGGAGCTGTTTTTT.